The 17 T cell receptor beta chains in this list originate from one sample, sequenced in a study of T cells in women clearing cervical HPV infection. Here immunoSEQ multiplex PCR was the method, and the copy in TCRdb shows in-frame clones only, minus some. Its table lists 10,000 to 15,000 clones. The sequenced sample was blood buffy coat. The origin of the receptors is a woman aged 18 to 75 with a cervical HPV16 infection that either progressed to CIN3+ or cleared (not recorded which).

CDR3 DNA, as far as it was read: TGCGCCAGCAGCCAAGTTAGAGGGGAGACC. This codes for CASSQVRGET. The entire CDR3 protein reads CASSQVRGETQYF. V gene TRBV4-1 combines with J gene TRBJ2-5, with D possibly TRBD2 on 5 matching bases. The observed sequence ends 3 residues before the CDR3 terminus, with the missing tail filled in from the germline J gene. The CDR3 is made up of 13 amino acids. V was shortened by 1 base and J by 5 bases, with 8 bases between the two germline ends. Germline values: CDR1 MGHRA, CDR2 YSYEKL.

As to this clone: The read comes to an end 3 residues before the CDR3 does, leaving the germline J gene to fill in the end. The chain joins TRBV7-2 to TRBJ2-4; TRBD2 is a possible D gene (5 bases). Germline CDR1 and CDR2: SGHTA and FQGNSA. This CDR3 has 15 residues. The part of the CDR3 DNA that was read is TGTGCCAGCAGCTTAGCATATAAACGAGACTATGGT. Translating gives CASSLAYKRDYG. The whole CDR3 is CASSLAYKRDYGQYF.

With regard to this clone: The CDR3 end falls 3 residues outside the read, so it is completed with the germline J gene. V gene TRBV2 combines with J gene TRBJ2-3, with D tentatively TRBD2 (5 bases). Per the germline V gene, CDR1 is SNHLY and CDR2 is FYNNEI. The CDR3 extends over 15 amino acids. Trimming cost V 1 base and J 2 bases, with 10 bases left between them. CDR3 protein: CASSEVGGPTDTQYF. The CDR3 bases that were read are TGTGCCAGCAGTGAAGTAGGCGGGCCCACAGATACG. Filled out from reference TRBV2 and TRBJ2-3, the complete variable domain reads EPEVTQTPSHQVTQMGQEVILRCVPISNHLYFYWYRQILGQKVEFLVSFYNNEISEKSEIFDDQFSVERPDGSNFTLKIRSTKLEDSAMYFCASSEVGGPTDTQYFGPGTRLTVL.

Details on this clone: The CDR3 end lies 3 residues beyond the end of the read and is filled in from the germline J gene. This chain joins TRBV7-7 and TRBJ2-3, with TRBD2 matching over 8 bases. The CDR3 runs 15 residues. From germline, CDR1 is SSHAT and CDR2 FNYEAQ (reference sequence). V lost 6 bases to trimming and J lost 2 bases; unmatched junction nucleotides: 7. This CDR3 is CASSRAGAPTDTQYF. The CDR3 DNA, read in part, is TGTGCCAGCAGTAGAGCGGGGGCGCCCACAGATACG.

In the case of this clone: From the germline J gene comes the end of the CDR3, since the read stops 3 residues before it. This sample includes further DNA sequences coding for the same CDR3. The rearrangement joins TRBV6-2 or TRBV6-3 to TRBJ1-2; 7 bases line up with TRBD1. Germline V CDR1 and CDR2: MNHEY, SVGEGT. This CDR3 comprises 12 residues. The CDR3 protein is CASRTGKIGYTF. CDR3 DNA, as far as it was read: TGTGCCAGCAGGACAGGGAAAATCGGA.

Partial CDR3 DNA: TGTGCCAGCTCTCCCCTGGACCAGGGGACCTATGAG. It translates to CASSPLDQGTYE. The CDR3 as a whole reads CASSPLDQGTYEQFF. The rearrangement joins TRBV18 to TRBJ2-1; perhaps TRBD1 as D (6 bases). The CDR3 end falls 3 residues outside the read, so it is completed with the germline J gene. Germline V gives CDR1 KGHSH, CDR2 LQKENI. The CDR3 length is 15 residues. V lost 6 bases and J lost 8, with 20 bases in between.

For this clone: Sequencing ends 3 residues short of the CDR3 end; the germline J gene provides the rest. The chain carries TRBV20-1 and TRBJ1-1; unclear D gene. V dropped 4 bases and J dropped 0 bases, with 9 bases sitting between them. CDR3 length: 13 residues. Germline CDR1 and CDR2: DFQATT and SNEGSKA (reference sequence). The sequenced CDR3 bases are TGCAGTGCTAATTCCAATTTGAACACTGAA. Translation: CSANSNLNTE. The whole CDR3 reads CSANSNLNTEAFF.

As concerns this clone: The CDR3 end lies 3 residues beyond the end of the read and is filled in from the germline J gene. J is TRBJ1-2 and V is TRBV7-2; the D is unclear. This CDR3 has 13 amino acids. Per the germline V gene, CDR1 is SGHTA and CDR2 is FQGNSA. CDR3 residues: CASSLAFSDTYTF. CDR3 DNA, as far as it was read: TGTGCCAGCAGCTTAGCTTTTTCAGATACC.

With respect to this clone: The CDR3 end is not reached by the read, which stops 3 residues before it; the germline J gene fills it in. The chain is built from TRBV19 and TRBJ2-3; 7 bases map to TRBD1. Germline V gene sequence: CDR1 LNHDA, CDR2 SQIVND (reference sequence). This CDR3 contains 17 residues. The CDR3 sequence: CASSIRATGFRNQPQYF. CDR3 DNA (partial): TGTGCCAGTAGTATAAGAGCGACAGGGTTTCGCAATCAGCCG.

As for this clone: Sequencing ends 3 residues short of the CDR3 end; the germline J gene provides the rest. This chain joins TRBV5-1 and TRBJ2-5; a possible D gene is TRBD2 (6 bases). The V end lost 6 bases, the J end lost 3 bases, and 12 bases lay between the germline ends. The germline gives CDR1 SGHRS, CDR2 YFSETQ. The CDR3 runs to 13 residues. CDR3 protein: CASTSGLKETQYF. The part of the CDR3 DNA that was read is TGCGCCAGCACCTCGGGACTCAAAGAGACC.

As for this clone: The read falls 3 residues short of the CDR3 end, and the missing part is taken from the germline J gene. The chain uses TRBV29-1 and TRBJ2-2; D is possibly TRBD2 (5 bases). The CDR3 extends over 14 amino acids. Trimming cost V 6 bases and J 0 bases, with 11 bases left between them. Germline V gene data show CDR1 as SQVTM and CDR2 as ANQGSEA. The sequenced part of the CDR3 DNA is TGCAGCGTCCCCAAGACTACGAACACCGGGGAG. Its protein product is CSVPKTTNTGE. The CDR3, in full, reads CSVPKTTNTGELFF.

Of note for this clone: Coverage ceases 3 residues before the CDR3 finishes, and the germline J gene fills in the end. The V call is TRBV6-2 or TRBV6-3, the J call TRBJ2-7, with D possibly being TRBD1 (5 bases). Trimming left V 6 bases short and J 4 bases short, with 10 bases between. Germline CDR1 MNHEY, CDR2 SVGEGT. This CDR3 contains 12 residues. CDR3 DNA (partial): TGTGCCAGCAGACGTGACAGTTACGAG. This translates into CASRRDSYE. The CDR3 as a whole reads CASRRDSYEQYF.

Comment on this clone: The CDR3 end lies 3 residues beyond the end of the read and is filled in from the germline J gene. J is TRBJ2-7 and V is TRBV12-3 or TRBV12-4; 8 bases match TRBD1. This CDR3 spans 15 amino acids. With V trimmed by 7 bases and J by 1 base, 9 bases remained unmatched. The sequenced part of the CDR3 DNA is TGTGCCAGCACCCCAGACAGGGGCAAATCCTACGAG. Protein product: CASTPDRGKSYE. The entire CDR3 protein reads CASTPDRGKSYEQYF.

Points on this clone: The read comes to an end 3 residues before the CDR3 does, leaving the germline J gene to fill in the end. The chain uses TRBV6-1 and TRBJ2-7, with TRBD1 matching 10 bases. Per germline, CDR1 MNHNS and CDR2 SASEGT. V lost 4 bases and J lost 2; bases outside the gene matches: 5. CDR3 length: 15 residues. Incomplete CDR3 DNA: TGTGCCAGCAGTGTCCCCGGGACAGGGGCCTACGAG. This codes for CASSVPGTGAYE. In full, the CDR3 reads CASSVPGTGAYEQYF.

As for this clone: The junction does not match germline at one end; this may be a read error. The read ends 3 residues before the CDR3 terminus; that terminus is restored from the germline J gene. This specimen includes other DNA sequences encoding the same CDR3. The chain recombines TRBV2 with TRBJ1-3; 8 positions match TRBD1. This CDR3 contains 13 residues. Germline V gene sequence: CDR1 SNHLY, CDR2 FYNNEI. CDR3: CASSVTGGNTIYF. The CDR3 DNA, read in part, is TGTGCCAGCAGTGTAACAGGGGGAAACACA.

As to this clone: The sequenced fragment ends 3 residues before the CDR3 boundary, so the rest is inferred from the germline J gene. The chain carries TRBV6-1 and TRBJ1-1; TRBD1 is a possible D gene (5 bases). V lost 0 bases, J lost 1 base, and 6 bases lay in between. In germline, CDR1 is MNHNS, CDR2 SASEGT. This CDR3 has 14 amino acids. The CDR3 DNA, read in part, is TGTGCCAGCAGTGAAGCCGGACAGAACACTGAA. Residues: CASSEAGQNTE. The CDR3, in full, reads CASSEAGQNTEAFF.

To note about this clone: The read gets to within 3 residues of the CDR3 end, and the germline J gene fills in the rest. J is TRBJ2-3 and V is TRBV5-1; 7 nucleotides match TRBD2. Germline V gives CDR1 SGHRS, CDR2 YFSETQ. The CDR3 length is 15 residues. Here the CDR3 reads CASSFTAGREETQYF. The sequenced part of the CDR3 DNA is TGCGCCAGCAGCTTCACAGCGGGGCGGGAAGAGACG.